The T cell receptor beta chain described here comes from a study of cytomegalovirus exposure and HLA in healthy donors. Turning to the study itself: Of roughly 400 genotyped donors, 65% to 85% clustered with self-reported Caucasian donors.

In the case of this clone: Its antigen is currently unknown.

Germline V CDR1 and CDR2: GTSNPN, SVGIG (reference sequence). CDR3 length equals 13 residues. Trimming removed 1 base from V and 2 bases from J, with 9 bases in between. PCR involved 60 Vbeta and 13 Jbeta primers. Clones were sequenced by immunoSEQ multiplex PCR, and TCRdb holds only the in-frame ones, with some missing. This sample has 110,000 to 150,000 clones, with approximately 78% found just once. Study findings and constraints: Some V segments, TRBV6-2 and TRBV6-3 among them, were indistinguishable and were therefore excluded. Segments of the TCR beta V type were, in most cases, productive about 87% or about 30% of the time in an earlier analysis.

The sequenced sample consisted of PBMCs. The chain is built from TRBV30 and TRBJ2-7, with TRBD2 as a possible D gene (7 bases). The TCR originated in a woman aged 18-30 years in good health and CMV-seropositive. The CDR3 region has the DNA TGTGCCTGGAGTGAGGGGGGGACCTACGAGCAGTACTTC. Its translation is CAWSEGGTYEQYF.